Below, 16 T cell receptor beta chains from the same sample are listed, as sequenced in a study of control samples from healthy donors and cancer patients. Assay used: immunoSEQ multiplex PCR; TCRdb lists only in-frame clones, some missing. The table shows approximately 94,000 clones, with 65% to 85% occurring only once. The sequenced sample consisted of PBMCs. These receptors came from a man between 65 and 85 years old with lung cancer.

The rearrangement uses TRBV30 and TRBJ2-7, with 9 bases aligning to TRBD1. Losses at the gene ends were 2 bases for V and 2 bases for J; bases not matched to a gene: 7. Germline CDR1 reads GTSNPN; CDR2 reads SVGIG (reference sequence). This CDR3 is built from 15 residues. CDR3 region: CAWSRFGTGTYEQYF. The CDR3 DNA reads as TGTGCCTGGAGTCGTTTCGGGACAGGGACCTACGAGCAGTACTTC.

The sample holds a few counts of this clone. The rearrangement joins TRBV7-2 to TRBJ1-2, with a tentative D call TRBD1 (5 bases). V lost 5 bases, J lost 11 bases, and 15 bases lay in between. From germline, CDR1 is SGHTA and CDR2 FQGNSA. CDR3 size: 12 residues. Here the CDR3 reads CASSPLTGGYTF. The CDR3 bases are TGTGCCAGCAGCCCCCTTACAGGCGGGTACACCTTC.

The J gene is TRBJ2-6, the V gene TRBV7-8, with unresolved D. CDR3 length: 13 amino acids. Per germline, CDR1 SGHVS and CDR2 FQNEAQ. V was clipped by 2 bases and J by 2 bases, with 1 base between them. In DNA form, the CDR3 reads TGTGCCAGCAGCTTACCTGGGGCCAACGTCCTGACTTTC. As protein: CASSLPGANVLTF.

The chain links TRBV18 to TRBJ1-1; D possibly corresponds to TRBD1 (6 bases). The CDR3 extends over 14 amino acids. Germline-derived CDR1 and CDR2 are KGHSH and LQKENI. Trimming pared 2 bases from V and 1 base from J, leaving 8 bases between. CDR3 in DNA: TGTGCCAGCTCACCAGTGACAGGGAACACTGAAGCTTTCTTT. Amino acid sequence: CASSPVTGNTEAFF.

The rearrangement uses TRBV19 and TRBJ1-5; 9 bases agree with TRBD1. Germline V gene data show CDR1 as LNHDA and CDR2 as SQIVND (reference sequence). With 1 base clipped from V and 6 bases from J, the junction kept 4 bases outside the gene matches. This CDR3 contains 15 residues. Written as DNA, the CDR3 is TGTGCCAGTAGTATAGGGGGACAGGGACCTCAGCCCCAGCATTTT. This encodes CASSIGGQGPQPQHF.

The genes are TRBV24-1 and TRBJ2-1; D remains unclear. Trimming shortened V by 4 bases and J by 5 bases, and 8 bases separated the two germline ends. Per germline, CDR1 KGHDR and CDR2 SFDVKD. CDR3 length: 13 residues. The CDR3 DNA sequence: TGTGCCACCAGTGACGGGTCACACAATGAGCAGTTCTTC. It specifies CATSDGSHNEQFF.

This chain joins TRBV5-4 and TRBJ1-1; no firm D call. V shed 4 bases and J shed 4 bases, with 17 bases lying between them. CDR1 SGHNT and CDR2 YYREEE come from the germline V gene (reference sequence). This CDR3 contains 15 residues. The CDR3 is CASSPLTEKVTEAFF. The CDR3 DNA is TGTGCCAGCAGCCCCCTGACCGAAAAGGTCACTGAAGCTTTCTTT.

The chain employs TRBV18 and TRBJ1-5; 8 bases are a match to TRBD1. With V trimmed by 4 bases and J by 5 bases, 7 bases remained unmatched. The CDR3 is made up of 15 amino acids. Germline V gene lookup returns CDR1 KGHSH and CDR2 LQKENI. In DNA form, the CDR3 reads TGTGCCAGCTCACTGGACAGGGTTGGGCATCAGCCCCAGCATTTT. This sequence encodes CASSLDRVGHQPQHF.

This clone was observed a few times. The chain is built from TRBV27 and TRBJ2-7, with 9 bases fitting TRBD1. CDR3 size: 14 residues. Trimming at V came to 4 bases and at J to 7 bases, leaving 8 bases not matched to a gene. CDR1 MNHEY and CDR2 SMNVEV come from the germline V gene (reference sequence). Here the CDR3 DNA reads TGTGCCAGCAGTTACACACAGGGGGCGGGGGAGCAGTACTTC. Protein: CASSYTQGAGEQYF.

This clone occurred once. CDR3 nucleotide sequence: TGTGCCAGCAGCCAATGGGGGGATACGCAGTATTTT. It specifies CASSQWGDTQYF. V gene TRBV3-1 (or the pseudogene TRBV3-2) combines with J gene TRBJ2-3; D might be TRBD1 or TRBD2, each matching 5 bases. Germline V lookup: CDR1 LGHDT, CDR2 YNNKEL (reference sequence). This CDR3 contains 12 residues. V was pared by 2 bases and J by 6 bases, with 6 bases between.

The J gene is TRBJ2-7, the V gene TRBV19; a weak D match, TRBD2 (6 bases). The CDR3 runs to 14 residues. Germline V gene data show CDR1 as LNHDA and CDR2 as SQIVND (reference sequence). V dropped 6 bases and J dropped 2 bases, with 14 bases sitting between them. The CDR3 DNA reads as TGTGCCAGTAGCTTCCTAGCGCGCCCCTACGAGCAGTACTTC. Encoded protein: CASSFLARPYEQYF.

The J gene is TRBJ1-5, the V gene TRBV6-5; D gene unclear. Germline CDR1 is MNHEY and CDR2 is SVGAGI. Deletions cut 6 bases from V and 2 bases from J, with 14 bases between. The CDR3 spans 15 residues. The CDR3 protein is CASRRLPNGNQPQHF. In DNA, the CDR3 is TGTGCCAGCAGACGGCTCCCCAATGGCAATCAGCCCCAGCATTTT.

The CDR3 loop reads CASRTSYSGSLGYSNQPQHF. The CDR3, as DNA: TGTGCCAGTAGGACGTCCTATTCGGGCTCCCTGGGGTATAGCAATCAGCCCCAGCATTTT. This chain connects TRBV19 to TRBJ1-5, with D uncertain. Germline lookup yields CDR1 LNHDA and CDR2 SQIVND (reference sequence). Trimming cost V 6 bases and J 0 bases, with 27 bases left between them. This CDR3 is 20 amino acids long.

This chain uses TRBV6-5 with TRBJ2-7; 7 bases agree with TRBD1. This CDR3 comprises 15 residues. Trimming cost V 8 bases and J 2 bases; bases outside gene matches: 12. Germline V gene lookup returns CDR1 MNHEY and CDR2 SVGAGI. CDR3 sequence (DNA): TGTGCCAGCGGGCAGAGGACAGGACCGACCTACGAGCAGTACTTC. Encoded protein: CASGQRTGPTYEQYF.

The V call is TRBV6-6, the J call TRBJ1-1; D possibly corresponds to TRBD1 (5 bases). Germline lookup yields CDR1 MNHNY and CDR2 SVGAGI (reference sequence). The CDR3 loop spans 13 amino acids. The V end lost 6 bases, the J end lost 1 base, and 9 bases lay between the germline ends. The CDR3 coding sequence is TGTGCCAGCAGCCCTACAGGGAACACTGAAGCTTTCTTT. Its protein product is CASSPTGNTEAFF.

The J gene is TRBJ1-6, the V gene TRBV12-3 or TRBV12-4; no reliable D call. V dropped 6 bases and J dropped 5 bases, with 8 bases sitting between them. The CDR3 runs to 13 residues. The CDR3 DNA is TGTGCCAGCAGCAAAGACAATAATTCACCCCTCCACTTT. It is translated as CASSKDNNSPLHF.